This TCR beta chain was profiled in a study of human T cells and chemical hapten exposure. Turning to the study itself: Each patch test put 0.01% DPC on the upper back, and results were read at 6 days.

Time point: patch test 2, 6 weeks after DPC sensitization. Treatment defined: therapeutic diphenylcyclopropenone sensitization with weekly scalp DPC. Total RNA extraction was carried out from unfractionated whole blood. Findings of the study overall: Expanded TCRs were compared with controls, and the expanded TCRs formed significantly more large CDR3 similarity clusters.

Note on this clonotype: The antigen is unknown. The conserved final phenylalanine or tryptophan is absent from the CDR3, which likely points to a read error.

Library preparation tagged each individual cDNA molecule with a unique molecular identifier. TCRdb reprocessed the RACE reads via MiXCR and lists one record per CDR3 protein. The sample shows about 400,000 distinct CDR3 sequences, about 6% of them seen only once. Specimen: whole blood, collected in connection with sensitization to the hapten diphenylcyclopropenone (DPC). This sequence originates from a woman between 18 and 29 years old with alopecia areata. Some clones in this sample may be carry-over from other donors' samples.

As DNA, the CDR3 is TGTGCCAGCACCCCCCGGCCGGAGTATAATTCACCCCTCCACCTT. Protein sequence: CASTPRPEYNSPLHL. The chain combines TRBV7-2 with TRBJ1-6; no firm D call. Germline V gene lookup returns CDR1 SGHTA and CDR2 FQGNSA. Trimming left V 7 bases short and J 4 bases short, with 14 bases between. This CDR3 region has 15 residues.